This is a list of T cell receptor beta chains from one sample in a study of blood T cells in healthy people across ages. TCRdb reprocessed the 5' RACE reads via MiXCR and lists one record per CDR3 protein. This sample carries 650,000 to 1,000,000 distinct CDR3 sequences, around 50% of them seen once, and the ten largest clones take about a sixth. Sequencing was carried out using blood. The receptors shown here come from a man older than 75 in good health. Both conserved end residues are part of each CDR3. The order of the fields is CDR3 protein, CDR3 DNA, D gene, V gene, clone size, J gene. D genes are given only for firm matches. Clone size is shown for a subset of rows, as once, few, many or a class of expanded clone.

CASSYSWEQYF TGTGCCAGCAGTTACTCGTGGGAGCAGTACTTC - TRBV6-6 few TRBJ2-4
CSGRGGADTQYF TGCAGTGGGCGGGGAGGGGCAGATACGCAGTATTTT TRBD2 TRBV20-1 few TRBJ2-3
CASSLWTGTGGGEKLFF TGTGCCAGCAGCTTATGGACCGGGACAGGGGGAGGTGAAAAACTGTTTTTT TRBD1 TRBV7-9 - TRBJ1-4
CSARRQGVNQPQHF TGCAGTGCCAGAAGACAGGGAGTCAATCAGCCCCAGCATTTT TRBD1 TRBV20-1 - TRBJ1-5
CASSKGQGSSPLHF TGCGCCAGCAGCAAGGGACAGGGGAGTTCACCCCTCCACTTT TRBD1 TRBV4-1 few TRBJ1-6
CASSVDANTDTQYF TGTGCCAGCAGCGTAGACGCCAACACAGATACGCAGTATTTT - TRBV9 - TRBJ2-3
CASSFMGVNTEAFF TGCGCCAGCAGCTTCATGGGAGTGAACACTGAAGCTTTCTTT - TRBV5-1 - TRBJ1-1
CASTPDQGYTF TGTGCCAGCACTCCCGACCAGGGCTACACCTTC - TRBV12-3/TRBV12-4 - TRBJ1-2
CASSFRQKNDEQFF TGCGCCAGCAGCTTTCGTCAGAAGAACGATGAGCAGTTCTTC - TRBV5-1 few TRBJ2-1
CASSYGQRGRGEQYF TGTGCCAGCAGTTACGGCCAGCGGGGGCGGGGCGAGCAGTACTTC TRBD2 TRBV6-5 - TRBJ2-7
CASRLAANTGELFF TGTGCCAGCCGGCTAGCGGCGAACACCGGGGAGCTGTTTTTT TRBD2 TRBV2 - TRBJ2-2
CASSQDFREPGDTQYF TGTGCCAGCAGCCAAGATTTCAGGGAGCCGGGGGATACGCAGTATTTT - TRBV4-2 - TRBJ2-3
CASSALAGEETQYF TGTGCCAGCAGCGCCCTAGCGGGGGAAGAGACCCAGTACTTC TRBD2 TRBV5-6 - TRBJ2-5
CASSLDQGDKYF TGCGCCAGCAGCTTGGATCAGGGAGACAAGTATTTT - TRBV5-1 few TRBJ2-3
CASREGAGSGYTF TGTGCCAGCAGGGAAGGCGCGGGGTCTGGCTACACCTTC - TRBV27 - TRBJ1-2
CASSVGHRENYGYTF TGTGCCAGCAGCGTAGGACACCGTGAAAACTATGGCTACACCTTC - TRBV9 many TRBJ1-2
CATAGGRDTQYF TGTGCCACAGCGGGGGGGCGCGATACGCAGTATTTT TRBD2 TRBV2 once TRBJ2-3
CASSPRAPYEQYF TGTGCCAGCAGCCCGAGGGCCCCCTACGAGCAGTACTTC - TRBV7-2 - TRBJ2-7
CSAPGGLAGNTYEQYF TGCAGTGCTCCCGGGGGGCTAGCGGGTAATACCTACGAGCAGTACTTC TRBD2 TRBV20-1 - TRBJ2-7
CASSQVSLKGTDTQYF TGTGCCAGCAGCCAAGTCAGTCTGAAGGGCACAGATACGCAGTATTTT - TRBV4-2 few TRBJ2-3
CASRPLAGEDEQFF TGTGCCAGCAGACCGCTAGCGGGAGAGGATGAGCAGTTCTTC TRBD2 TRBV7-2 - TRBJ2-1
CASSSGEDRARGNEQYF TGCGCCAGCAGCTCCGGAGAGGACAGGGCGAGGGGCAATGAGCAGTACTTC TRBD1 TRBV5-1 few TRBJ2-7
CASSLDRERETQYF TGTGCCAGCAGTCTGGACAGGGAGAGAGAGACCCAGTACTTC TRBD1 TRBV7-2 few TRBJ2-5
CASSYSETELSYEQYF TGTGCCAGCAGTTACTCAGAGACAGAGCTCTCCTACGAGCAGTACTTC - TRBV6-2/TRBV6-3 few TRBJ2-7
CASSPPMGQGMDTQYF TGTGCCAGCAGCCCCCCGATGGGACAGGGTATGGATACGCAGTATTTT TRBD1 TRBV14 - TRBJ2-3
CASSDWGALETQYF TGTGCCAGCAGTGATTGGGGGGCTCTAGAGACCCAGTACTTC - TRBV2 - TRBJ2-5
CASSQGSLNQETQYF TGCGCCAGCAGCCAAGGTAGCCTGAACCAAGAGACCCAGTACTTC - TRBV4-1 - TRBJ2-5
CASSPLVGEQYF TGTGCCAGCAGCCCCCTAGTAGGCGAGCAGTACTTC - TRBV5-6 once TRBJ2-7
CASRLNRGLAKNIQYF TGTGCCAGCAGACTGAACAGGGGGCTAGCCAAAAACATTCAGTACTTC TRBD1 TRBV6-5 few TRBJ2-4
CASSLGRSSRSYEQYF TGTGCCAGCAGCTTGGGCAGATCCTCCCGTTCCTACGAGCAGTACTTC - TRBV5-6 many TRBJ2-7
CASSQRTGEYYGYTF TGTGCCAGCAGCCAAAGGACAGGGGAATACTATGGCTACACCTTC TRBD1 TRBV3-1 - TRBJ1-2
CASSPVSRGGEETQYF TGTGCCAGCAGCCCCGTCAGCAGGGGGGGCGAAGAGACCCAGTACTTC - TRBV9 - TRBJ2-5